This TCR beta chain was observed in a study of T-cell memory formation after mild COVID-19 (dated by TCRdb to 2020 to 2023). For context, the study as a whole: Most TCR sequence clusters were specific to one of the two donors. T-cell clones expanding and contracting after mild COVID-19 in two donors were tracked by longitudinal TCRalpha and TCRbeta repertoire sequencing. Two young, previously healthy adult volunteers, one female and one male, were included in the cohort. The study at large found these results: Whether the second-wave clones peaking on day 37 were SARS-CoV-2 specific was not confirmed. Only a couple of mild cases were covered in the study, and larger cohorts including severe cases with pre-infection samples were considered necessary. The detection of some responding clones in pre-infection memory suggests that pre-existing cross-reactive memory T cells joined the SARS-CoV-2 response. Contracting CD4+ clones turned up mainly in the CM and EM memory subsets, whereas EMRA was where CD8+ clones were enriched. Clones contracting from day 15 to 85 had balanced CD4/CD8 phenotypes, while a second wave expanding from day 15 to 37 was biased towards CD4+.

With regard to this clonotype: This clone's antigen is unknown. Per-base quality was not reported, and no clone a single base away is much larger than it.

Ficoll-Paque density gradient centrifugation was used to isolate PBMCs. V and J are trimmed by 6 bases and 5 bases, and the gene matches miss 10 bases of the junction. The CDR3 covers 14 residues, taking in both the cysteine and the phenylalanine. Only CDR3 DNA remains: 42 bases, in frame from the first base. Looking up the germline V gene yields CDR1 SGHTA and CDR2 FQGNSA. These reads were obtained on an Illumina NovaSeq 6000. cDNA libraries for TCRalpha and TCRbeta were prepared by 5'RACE using constant-segment primers, with sample barcodes and unique molecular identifiers added. RNA was extracted from every sample with Trizol reagent. The libraries were amplified in two PCR steps, and the second step added a second sample barcode and Illumina TruSeq adapters. Sequencing of libraries was performed on an Illumina NovaSeq with 2 x 150 bp paired-end reads. On the authors' methods: Reads were demultiplexed and collapsed into UMI-guided consensus sequences with migec v1.2.7. Using mixcr v2.1.11, UMI consensuses were aligned to TRA and TRB V and J templates and then assembled into clonotypes. A clonotype was counted as expanded or contracted only if both edgeR and NoisET called the change significant, with noise models trained on biological replicates. For edgeR calls, the cutoffs were a false discovery rate-adjusted p below 0.01 and a log2 fold-change threshold of 1. PCA with hierarchical clustering of max-normalized trajectories of the 1000 most abundant clonotypes was used as exploratory dynamics analysis. Separately sequenced CD4+ and CD8+ repertoires were used to assign the CD4 or CD8 phenotype of responding clones. Starting from the raw public reads, TCRdb applied fastp trimming at Q25, assembled clones with MiXCR and retained in-frame beta chains. Each CDR3 protein gets just one entry, which takes the most common genes and DNA from the rows behind it. What appears here as the V and J calls and clone size reflects TCRdb's work, not the paper's. This sample has about 500,000 distinct CDR3 sequences in its table, and around 21% of those were observed once. The ten top clones hold under 15% of the sample.

This clonotype originated in an adult woman who had mild COVID-19 (a few samples of this study predate the infection). The sample titles of this study are shuffled in the database, so cell type and time point are left out; the donor was told from shared clones. The V and J segments used are TRBV7-2 and TRBJ2-7; 7 central nucleotides agree with TRBD1. Sample: PBMCs or a T cell subset sorted from them (not recorded which). The DNA sequence is as follows: TGTGCCAGCAGACTCACAGGGGTCGCCGACGAGCAGTACTTC. The resulting protein is CASRLTGVADEQYF. The entire variable domain, with the stretches around the CDR3 drawn from the reference TRBV7-2 and TRBJ2-7 proteins, is GAGVSQSPSNKVTEKGKDVELRCDPISGHTALYWYRQSLGQGLEFLIYFQGNSAPDKSGLPSDRFSAERTGGSVSTLTIQRTQQEDSAVYLCASRLTGVADEQYFGPGTRLTVT.